The clone carrying this TCR beta chain showed up just a few times. Its target is not known. This sample was included in a study of CD8+ T cells in alopecia areata. Study background: It was oral tofacitinib, at 5 to 10 mg twice daily, that treated patients received. Study-wide findings and caveats: Sequence data from scalp samples additionally include resident alphabeta T cells of normal skin. Many of the expanded lesional clones endured in scalp and blood while on tofacitinib. Affected scalp, especially in alopecia totalis/universalis, had a higher clonality than normal scalp did.

Investigators isolated RNA and reverse transcribed it into cDNA to act as the sequencing template. The data were produced by immunoSEQ multiplex PCR, yet TCRdb's version contains in-frame clones alone and is incomplete. This sample has around 6,900 clones, with around 70% found just once. Treatment meaning: oral pan-JAK inhibitor, 5-10 mg twice daily. Lesional scalp punch biopsies and peripheral blood came from alopecia areata patients. Germline V lookup: CDR1 LNHDA, CDR2 SQIVND (reference sequence). The ends were cut back, 5 bases at V and 2 bases at J, with 14 bases in the middle. The length of the CDR3 is 15 residues.

The sequences come from skin, collected at week 4, from a patient treated with tofacitinib. The clonotype was recovered from a human donor with alopecia areata. The chain uses TRBV19 and TRBJ2-3; a possible D gene is TRBD2 (5 bases). The DNA for the CDR3 is TGTGCCAGTAGTGAAAATGGGAGACCCACAGATACGCAGTATTTT. Translated: CASSENGRPTDTQYF.